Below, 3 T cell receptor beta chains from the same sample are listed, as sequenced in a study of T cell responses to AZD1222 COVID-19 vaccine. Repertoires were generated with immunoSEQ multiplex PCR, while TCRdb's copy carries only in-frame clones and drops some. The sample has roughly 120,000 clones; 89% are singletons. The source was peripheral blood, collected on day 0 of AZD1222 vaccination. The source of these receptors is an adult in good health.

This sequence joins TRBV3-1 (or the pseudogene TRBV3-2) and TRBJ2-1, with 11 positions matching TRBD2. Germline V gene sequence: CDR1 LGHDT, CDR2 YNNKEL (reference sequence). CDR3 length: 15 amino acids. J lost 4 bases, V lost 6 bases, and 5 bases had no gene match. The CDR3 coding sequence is TGTGCCAGCAGTCAACGACTAGCGGGATACAATGAGCAGTTCTTC. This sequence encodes CASSQRLAGYNEQFF.

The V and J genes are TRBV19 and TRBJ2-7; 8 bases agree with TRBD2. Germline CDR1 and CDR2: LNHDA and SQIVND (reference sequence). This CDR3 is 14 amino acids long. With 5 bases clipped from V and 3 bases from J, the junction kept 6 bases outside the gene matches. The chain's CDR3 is CASSYTSGLYEQYF. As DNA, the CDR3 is TGTGCCAGTAGTTATACTAGCGGACTCTACGAGCAGTACTTC.

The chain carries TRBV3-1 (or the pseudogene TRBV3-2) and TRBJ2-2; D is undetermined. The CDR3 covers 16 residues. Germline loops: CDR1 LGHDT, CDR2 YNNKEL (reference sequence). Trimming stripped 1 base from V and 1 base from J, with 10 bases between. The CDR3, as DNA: TGTGCCAGCAGCCAAGTTCCGTCCGTGAACACCGGGGAGCTGTTTTTT. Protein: CASSQVPSVNTGELFF.